This is a list of T cell receptor beta chains from one sample in a study of long-term antiretroviral therapy in people with HIV. This table comes from immunoSEQ multiplex PCR, and its TCRdb copy is limited to in-frame clones, with some not included. The sample gives some 22,000 clones, 65% to 80% of which show up once; about a tenth is in the top ten. The sequenced sample was unsorted PBMCs, obtained 4.1 years after starting antiretroviral therapy. These receptors were taken from a woman in her thirties or forties with HIV. CDR3s include the opening cysteine and the closing phenylalanine or tryptophan. Each record gives: D gene, V gene, J gene, CDR3 protein. D genes are given only for firm matches.

d_gene: TRBD1
v_gene: TRBV11-3
j_gene: TRBJ2-3
CDR3aa: CASSRSLMGQGTDTQYF

d_gene: -
v_gene: TRBV7-2
j_gene: TRBJ2-7
CDR3aa: CASSSFFSYEQYF

d_gene: TRBD2
v_gene: TRBV4-2
j_gene: TRBJ2-5
CDR3aa: CASSQDGTSEETQYF

d_gene: -
v_gene: TRBV6-1
j_gene: TRBJ1-3
CDR3aa: CASSGEFGNTIYF

d_gene: -
v_gene: TRBV7-9
j_gene: TRBJ1-4
CDR3aa: CASSFTGSNEKLFF

d_gene: -
v_gene: TRBV19
j_gene: TRBJ1-2
CDR3aa: CASSIFYDTNYGYTF

d_gene: -
v_gene: TRBV5-8
j_gene: TRBJ2-2
CDR3aa: CASSLVDTGELFF

d_gene: -
v_gene: TRBV12-5
j_gene: TRBJ2-6
CDR3aa: CASGESGANVLTF

d_gene: -
v_gene: TRBV6-1
j_gene: TRBJ1-4
CDR3aa: CASSTGQRGEKLFF

d_gene: -
v_gene: TRBV18
j_gene: TRBJ2-1
CDR3aa: CASSPAVGSYNEQFF

d_gene: -
v_gene: TRBV30
j_gene: TRBJ2-2
CDR3aa: CAWSVRPLPTLIGELFF

d_gene: -
v_gene: TRBV18
j_gene: TRBJ2-2
CDR3aa: CASSPPDTGELFF

d_gene: -
v_gene: TRBV7-8
j_gene: TRBJ1-5
CDR3aa: CASGRELNQPQHF

d_gene: -
v_gene: TRBV19
j_gene: TRBJ1-2
CDR3aa: CASSIATGPNYGYTF

d_gene: -
v_gene: TRBV19
j_gene: TRBJ1-1
CDR3aa: CASSIFGNTEAFF

d_gene: TRBD1
v_gene: TRBV2
j_gene: TRBJ1-2
CDR3aa: CASRDDRGNYGYTF

d_gene: TRBD1
v_gene: TRBV5-4
j_gene: TRBJ2-2
CDR3aa: CASSFDRVQTGELFF

d_gene: -
v_gene: TRBV7-2
j_gene: TRBJ1-1
CDR3aa: CASSPLGGETEAFF

d_gene: TRBD2
v_gene: TRBV9
j_gene: TRBJ2-7
CDR3aa: CASSSEGASGSYGFTYEQYF

d_gene: -
v_gene: TRBV7-9
j_gene: TRBJ1-2
CDR3aa: CASSFRDSGYGYTF

d_gene: -
v_gene: TRBV11-2
j_gene: TRBJ2-5
CDR3aa: CASSLKETQYF

d_gene: TRBD1
v_gene: TRBV5-6
j_gene: TRBJ2-7
CDR3aa: CASRPGTGIYEQYF

d_gene: -
v_gene: TRBV9
j_gene: TRBJ2-5
CDR3aa: CASSPGDRSQETQYF

d_gene: TRBD2
v_gene: TRBV7-9
j_gene: TRBJ2-7
CDR3aa: CASSVVTSQHLHYEQYF

d_gene: -
v_gene: TRBV11-3
j_gene: TRBJ1-1
CDR3aa: CASSFMNTEAFF

d_gene: -
v_gene: TRBV30
j_gene: TRBJ1-5
CDR3aa: CAWSEGKVNQPQHF

d_gene: TRBD2
v_gene: TRBV6-4
j_gene: TRBJ2-1
CDR3aa: CASKPIAGGEQFF

d_gene: TRBD2
v_gene: TRBV5-4
j_gene: TRBJ2-1
CDR3aa: CASSLGGTSGLNEQFF

d_gene: TRBD2
v_gene: TRBV7-9
j_gene: TRBJ2-1
CDR3aa: CASSSGAGGYEQFF

d_gene: TRBD1
v_gene: TRBV5-6
j_gene: TRBJ2-7
CDR3aa: CASSYGQGVHEQYF

d_gene: TRBD2
v_gene: TRBV6-6
j_gene: TRBJ2-2
CDR3aa: CASSGGTANTGELFF

d_gene: -
v_gene: TRBV30
j_gene: TRBJ1-3
CDR3aa: CAWSGQISGNTIYF

d_gene: -
v_gene: TRBV28
j_gene: TRBJ1-5
CDR3aa: CASSQPPRVRSNQPQHF

d_gene: TRBD2
v_gene: TRBV5-1
j_gene: TRBJ2-1
CDR3aa: CASSLVAGTYNEQFF

d_gene: -
v_gene: TRBV4-1
j_gene: TRBJ1-4
CDR3aa: CASTSGAGSVTNEKLFF

d_gene: TRBD1
v_gene: TRBV14
j_gene: TRBJ2-7
CDR3aa: CASSLIGTDYEQYF